This T cell receptor (beta chain) was captured in a study of tumor-infiltrating lymphocytes in oesophageal squamous cell carcinoma. From the PCR reads, TCRdb called clonotypes with MiXCR, one entry per CDR3 protein. This sample has thousands of distinct CDR3 sequences, with just over 14% found just once. The CDR3 runs 14 residues. V lost 5 bases, J lost 5 bases, and 5 bases stayed unmatched. By share of the sample, this clonotype is medium-sized. What was sequenced was esophageal tumor tissue. The sequence came from a male donor with esophageal squamous cell carcinoma. The rearrangement uses TRBV12-3 or TRBV12-4 and TRBJ1-2; 10 bases match TRBD1. The CDR3 coding sequence is TGTGCCAGCAGTCCGTGGACAGGGGGATATGGCTACACCTTC. Residues: CASSPWTGGYGYTF.